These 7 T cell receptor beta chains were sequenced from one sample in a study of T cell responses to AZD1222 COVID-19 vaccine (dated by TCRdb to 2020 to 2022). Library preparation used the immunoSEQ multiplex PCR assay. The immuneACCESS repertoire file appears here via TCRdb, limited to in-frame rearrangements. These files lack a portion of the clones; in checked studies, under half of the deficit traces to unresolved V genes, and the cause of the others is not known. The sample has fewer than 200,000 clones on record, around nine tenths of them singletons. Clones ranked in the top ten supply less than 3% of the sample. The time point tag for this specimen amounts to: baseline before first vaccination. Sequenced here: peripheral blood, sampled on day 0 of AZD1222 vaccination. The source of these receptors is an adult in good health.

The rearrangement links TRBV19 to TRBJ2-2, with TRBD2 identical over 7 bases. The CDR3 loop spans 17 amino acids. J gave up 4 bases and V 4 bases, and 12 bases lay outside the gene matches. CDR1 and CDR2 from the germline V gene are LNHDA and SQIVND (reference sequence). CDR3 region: CASSTRTRAQVTGELFF. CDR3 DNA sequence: TGTGCCAGTAGTACACGGACTAGGGCTCAGGTCACCGGGGAGCTGTTTTTT.

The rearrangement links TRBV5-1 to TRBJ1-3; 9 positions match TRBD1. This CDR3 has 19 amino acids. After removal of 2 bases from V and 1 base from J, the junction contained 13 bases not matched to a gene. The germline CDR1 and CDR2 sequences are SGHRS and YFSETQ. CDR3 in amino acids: CASSFSPLTGTGSGNTIYF. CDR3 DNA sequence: TGCGCCAGCAGCTTTTCTCCCCTTACTGGGACAGGGTCTGGAAACACCATATATTTT.

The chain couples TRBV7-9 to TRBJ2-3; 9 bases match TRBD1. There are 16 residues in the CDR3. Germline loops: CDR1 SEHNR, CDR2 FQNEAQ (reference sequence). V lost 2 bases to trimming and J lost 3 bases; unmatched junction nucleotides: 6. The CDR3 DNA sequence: TGTGCCAGCAGCTTAACACCGGGACAGGGAACAGATACGCAGTATTTT. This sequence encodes CASSLTPGQGTDTQYF.

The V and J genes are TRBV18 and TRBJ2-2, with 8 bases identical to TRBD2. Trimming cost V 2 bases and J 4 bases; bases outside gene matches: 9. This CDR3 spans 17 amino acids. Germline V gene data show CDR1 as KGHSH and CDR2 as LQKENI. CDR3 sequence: CASSPISGTPGTGELFF. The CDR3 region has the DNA TGTGCCAGCTCACCAATTAGCGGGACCCCTGGCACCGGGGAGCTGTTTTTT.

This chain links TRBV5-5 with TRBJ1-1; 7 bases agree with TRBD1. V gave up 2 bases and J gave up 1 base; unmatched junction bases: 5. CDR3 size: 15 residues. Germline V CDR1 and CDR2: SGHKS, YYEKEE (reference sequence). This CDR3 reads CASSFWTGSNTEAFF. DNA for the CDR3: TGTGCCAGCAGCTTTTGGACAGGTTCGAACACTGAAGCTTTCTTT.

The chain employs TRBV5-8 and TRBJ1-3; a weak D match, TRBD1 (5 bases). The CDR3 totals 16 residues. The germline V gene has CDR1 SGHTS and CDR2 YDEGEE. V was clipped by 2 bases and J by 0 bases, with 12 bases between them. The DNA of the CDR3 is TGTGCCAGCAGCTTCCGCGGGGGTGACTCTGGAAACACCATATATTTT. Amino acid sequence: CASSFRGGDSGNTIYF. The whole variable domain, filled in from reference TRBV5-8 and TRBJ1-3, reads EAGVTQSPTHLIKTRGQQATLRCSPISGHTSVYWYQQALGLGLQFLLWYDEGEERNRGNFPPRFSGRQFPNYSSELNVNALELEDSALYLCASSFRGGDSGNTIYFGEGSWLTVV.

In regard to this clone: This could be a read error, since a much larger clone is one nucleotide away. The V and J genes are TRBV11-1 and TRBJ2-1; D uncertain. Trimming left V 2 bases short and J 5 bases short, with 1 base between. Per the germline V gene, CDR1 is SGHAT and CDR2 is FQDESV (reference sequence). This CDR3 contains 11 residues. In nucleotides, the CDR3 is TGTGCCAGCAGCTTAAACAATGAGCAGTTCTTC. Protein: CASSLNNEQFF. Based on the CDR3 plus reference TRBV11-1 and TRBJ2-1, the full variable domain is EAEVAQSPRYKITEKSQAVAFWCDPISGHATLYWYRQILGQGPELLVQFQDESVVDDSQLPKDRFSAERLKGVDSTLKIQPAELGDSAMYLCASSLNNEQFFGPGTRLTVL.